One and the same sample provided the 7 T cell receptor beta chains below, sequenced in a study of blood T cell repertoires in COVID-19. Repertoires were generated with immunoSEQ multiplex PCR, while TCRdb's copy carries only in-frame clones and drops some. The sample holds about 250,000 clones, approximately 83% seen once. The material sequenced was PBMCs or T cells enriched from blood (not recorded which). The receptors shown here come from a woman in her forties who had been exposed to COVID-19.

The chain combines TRBV2 with TRBJ2-2; 8 nucleotides agree with TRBD2. The CDR3 totals 15 residues. Germline values: CDR1 SNHLY, CDR2 FYNNEI. Losses at the gene ends were 6 bases for V and 2 bases for J; bases not matched to a gene: 5. CDR3 DNA: TGTGCCAGCAGAACGGGGGGGATTAACACCGGGGAGCTGTTTTTT. It is translated as CASRTGGINTGELFF.

The sample holds one count of this clone. The chain carries TRBV7-9 and TRBJ2-7, with TRBD1 matching over 7 bases. The CDR3 contains 13 residues. The V segment lost 1 base and the J segment 6 bases; nucleotides outside the gene matches: 3. Germline lookup yields CDR1 SEHNR and CDR2 FQNEAQ (reference sequence). The CDR3 reads CASSLVAGGEQYF. DNA for the CDR3: TGTGCCAGCAGCTTAGTGGCAGGGGGCGAGCAGTACTTC.

The table lists this clone with a count of one. The V call is TRBV9, the J call TRBJ2-5; 10 bases fit TRBD2. The ends lost 0 bases at V and 4 bases at J; junction bases unmatched: 9. The CDR3 totals 17 residues. Germline assignment: CDR1 SGDLS and CDR2 YYNGEE. CDR3 loop: CASSVGERGGQGETQYF. The CDR3 DNA is TGTGCCAGCAGCGTAGGGGAGCGGGGGGGCCAGGGAGAGACCCAGTACTTC. Drawing the rest from reference TRBV9 and TRBJ2-5, the complete variable domain is DSGVTQTPKHLITATGQRVTLRCSPRSGDLSVYWYQQSLDQGLQFLIQYYNGEERAKGNILERFSAQQFPDLHSELNLSSLELGDSALYFCASSVGERGGQGETQYFGPGTRLLVL.

The count of this clone is one. The chain has TRBV15 and TRBJ2-7, with 11 bases matching TRBD2. The CDR3 is 15 amino acids. Germline V gives CDR1 LNHNV, CDR2 YYDKDF (reference sequence). The junction had 5 bases not matched to a gene; V was cut back by 5 bases and J by 2 bases. The CDR3 protein is CATSRFSGGAYEQYF. As DNA, the CDR3 is TGTGCCACCAGCCGATTTAGCGGGGGGGCCTACGAGCAGTACTTC.

The V and J genes are TRBV18 and TRBJ1-5; 9 bases map to TRBD1. Looked up from germline, CDR1 is KGHSH and CDR2 is LQKENI. V was clipped by 3 bases and J by 6 bases; unmatched bases: 9. This CDR3 is 16 amino acids long. CDR3 coding DNA: TGTGCCAGCTCACCTCCCGGGACAGGGTCGGGTCAGCCCCAGCATTTT. Protein sequence: CASSPPGTGSGQPQHF.

CDR3 DNA: TGCGCCAGCAGCCCCCAGACTAGCGGGGCCATTACAGATACGCAGTATTTT. Its translation is CASSPQTSGAITDTQYF. The chain joins TRBV5-1 to TRBJ2-3; 11 bases are shared with TRBD2. The length of the CDR3 is 17 residues. From germline, CDR1 is SGHRS and CDR2 YFSETQ. The junction had 10 bases not matched to a gene; V was cut back by 4 bases and J by 3 bases.

The chain couples TRBV28 to TRBJ1-5, with D possibly being TRBD1 (6 bases). There are 15 residues in the CDR3. CDR1 and CDR2 from the germline V gene are MDHEN and SYDVKM. Deletions cut 3 bases from V and 5 bases from J, with 14 bases between. The CDR3 bases are TGTGCCAGCAGTTTGGGAGAGGGGGTTTATCAGCCCCAGCATTTT. Protein sequence: CASSLGEGVYQPQHF.